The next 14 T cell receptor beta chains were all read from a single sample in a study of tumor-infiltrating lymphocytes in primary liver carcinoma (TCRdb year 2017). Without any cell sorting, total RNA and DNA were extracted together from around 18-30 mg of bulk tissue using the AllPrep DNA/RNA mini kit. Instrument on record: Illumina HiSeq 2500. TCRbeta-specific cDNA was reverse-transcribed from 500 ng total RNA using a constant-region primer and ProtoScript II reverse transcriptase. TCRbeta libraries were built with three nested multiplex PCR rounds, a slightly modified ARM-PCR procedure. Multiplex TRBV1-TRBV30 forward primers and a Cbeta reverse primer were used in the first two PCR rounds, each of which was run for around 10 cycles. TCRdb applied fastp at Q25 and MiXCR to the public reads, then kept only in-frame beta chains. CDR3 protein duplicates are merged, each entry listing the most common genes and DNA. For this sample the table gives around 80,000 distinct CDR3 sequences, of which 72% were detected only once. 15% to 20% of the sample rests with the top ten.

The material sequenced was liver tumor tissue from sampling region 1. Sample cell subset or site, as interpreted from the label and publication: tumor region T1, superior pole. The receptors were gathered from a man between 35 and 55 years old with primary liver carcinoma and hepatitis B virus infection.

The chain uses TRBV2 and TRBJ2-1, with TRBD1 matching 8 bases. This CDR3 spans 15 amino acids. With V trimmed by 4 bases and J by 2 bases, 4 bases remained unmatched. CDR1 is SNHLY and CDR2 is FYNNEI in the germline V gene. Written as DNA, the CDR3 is TGTGCCAGCAGTGCCGACAGGGGTGCCTACAATGAGCAGTTCTTC. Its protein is CASSADRGAYNEQFF.

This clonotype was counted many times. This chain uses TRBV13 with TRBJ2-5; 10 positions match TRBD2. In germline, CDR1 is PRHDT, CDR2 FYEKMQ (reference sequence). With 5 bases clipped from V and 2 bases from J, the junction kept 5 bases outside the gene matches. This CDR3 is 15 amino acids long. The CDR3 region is CASSMTSGFQETQYF. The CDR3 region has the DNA TGTGCCAGCAGCATGACTAGCGGGTTTCAAGAGACCCAGTACTTC.

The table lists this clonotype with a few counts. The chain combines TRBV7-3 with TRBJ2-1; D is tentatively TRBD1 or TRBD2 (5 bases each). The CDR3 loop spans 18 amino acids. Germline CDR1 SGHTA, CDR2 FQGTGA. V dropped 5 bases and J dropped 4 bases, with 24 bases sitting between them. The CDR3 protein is CASSRQIGVSGIYNEQFF. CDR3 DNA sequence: TGTGCCAGCAGCAGACAGATTGGGGTTTCGGGAATTTACAATGAGCAGTTCTTC.

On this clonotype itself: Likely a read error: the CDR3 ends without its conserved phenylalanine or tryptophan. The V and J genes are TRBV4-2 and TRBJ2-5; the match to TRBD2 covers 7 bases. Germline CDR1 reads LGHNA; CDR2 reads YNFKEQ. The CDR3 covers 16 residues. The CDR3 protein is CASSQGEGSGQETQYS. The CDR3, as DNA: TGCGCCAGCAGCCAAGGGGAGGGGTCAGGGCAAGAGACCCAGTACTCC.

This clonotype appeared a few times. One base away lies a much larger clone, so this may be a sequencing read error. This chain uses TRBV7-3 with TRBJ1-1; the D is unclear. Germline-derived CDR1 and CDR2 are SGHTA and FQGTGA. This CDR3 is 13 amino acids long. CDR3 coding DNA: TGTGCCGGCAGCCTGATGGGGAACACTGAAGCTTTCTTT. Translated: CAGSLMGNTEAFF. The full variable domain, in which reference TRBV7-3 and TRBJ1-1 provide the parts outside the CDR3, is GAGVSQTPSNKVTEKGKYVELRCDPISGHTALYWYRQSLGQGPEFLIYFQGTGAADDSGLPNDRFFAVRPEGSVSTLKIQRTERGDSAVYLCAGSLMGNTEAFFGQGTRLTVV.

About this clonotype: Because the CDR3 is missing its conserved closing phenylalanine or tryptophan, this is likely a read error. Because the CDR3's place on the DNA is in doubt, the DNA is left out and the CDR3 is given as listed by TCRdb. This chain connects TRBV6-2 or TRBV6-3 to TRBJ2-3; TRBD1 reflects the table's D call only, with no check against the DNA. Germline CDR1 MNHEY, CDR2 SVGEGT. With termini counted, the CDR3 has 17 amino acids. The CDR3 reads CASNTRDPRDGTDTKYL.

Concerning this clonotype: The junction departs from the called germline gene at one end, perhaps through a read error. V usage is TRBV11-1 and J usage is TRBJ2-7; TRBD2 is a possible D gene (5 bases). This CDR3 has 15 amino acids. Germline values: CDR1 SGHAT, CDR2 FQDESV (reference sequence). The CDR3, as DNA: TGTACCAGCAGCCATGGAGAGGGAATAATTGGCGAGCAGTACTTC. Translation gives CTSSHGEGIIGEQYF.

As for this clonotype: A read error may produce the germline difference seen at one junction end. CDR3 residues: CANRGAPGTEAFF. The DNA of the CDR3 is TGTGCCAATAGGGGGGCGCCGGGTACTGAAGCCTTCTTT. V is TRBV5-4 and J is TRBJ1-1, with D possibly being TRBD1 (6 bases). The CDR3 covers 13 residues. Per the germline V gene, CDR1 is SGHNT and CDR2 is YYREEE (reference sequence).

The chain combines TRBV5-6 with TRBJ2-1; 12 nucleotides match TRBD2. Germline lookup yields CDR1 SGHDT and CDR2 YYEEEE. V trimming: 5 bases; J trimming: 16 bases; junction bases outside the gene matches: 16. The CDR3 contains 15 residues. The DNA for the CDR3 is TGTGCCAGCAGTTCCGGACTAGCGGGGTACAATGAGCGATTCTTC. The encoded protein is CASSSGLAGYNERFF.

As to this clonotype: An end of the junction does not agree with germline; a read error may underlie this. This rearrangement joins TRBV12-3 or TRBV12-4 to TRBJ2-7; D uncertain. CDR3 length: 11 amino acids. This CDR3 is CTSSHSGEQYF. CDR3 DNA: TGTACCAGCTCACACTCGGGTGAGCAGTACTTC.

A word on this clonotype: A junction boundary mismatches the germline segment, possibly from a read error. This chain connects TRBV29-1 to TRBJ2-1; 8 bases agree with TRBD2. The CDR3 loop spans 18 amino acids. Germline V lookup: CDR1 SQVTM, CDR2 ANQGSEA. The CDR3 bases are TGCAGCGTTGAAACCCTGGAGAGGCCGGGACTAGTTTATACTACTCAGTCCTTC. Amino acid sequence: CSVETLERPGLVYTTQSF.

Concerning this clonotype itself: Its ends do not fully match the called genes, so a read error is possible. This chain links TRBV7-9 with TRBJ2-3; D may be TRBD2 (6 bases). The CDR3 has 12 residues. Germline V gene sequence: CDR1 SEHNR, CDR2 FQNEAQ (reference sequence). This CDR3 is CASGGSTDTHYF. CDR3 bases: TGTGCCAGTGGGGGGAGCACAGATACGCATTATTTT.

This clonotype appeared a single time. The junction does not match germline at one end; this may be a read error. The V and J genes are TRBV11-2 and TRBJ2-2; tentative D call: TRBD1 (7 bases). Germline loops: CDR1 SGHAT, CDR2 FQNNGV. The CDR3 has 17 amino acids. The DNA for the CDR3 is TGTGCCAGCAGCCCAGGGGGGTGGGAGATGAACACCTGGGAACTGTTTTTT. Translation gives CASSPGGWEMNTWELFF.

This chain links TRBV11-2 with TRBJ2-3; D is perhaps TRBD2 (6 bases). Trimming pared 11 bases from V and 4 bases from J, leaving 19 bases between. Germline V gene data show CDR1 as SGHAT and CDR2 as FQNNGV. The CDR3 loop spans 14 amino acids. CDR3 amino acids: CAGGAQDSADTQYF. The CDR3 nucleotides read TGTGCCGGAGGGGCACAGGATTCCGCAGATACGCAGTATTTT.